The 10 T cell receptor beta chains below were found in one sample sequenced in a study of control samples from healthy donors and cancer patients. Sequencing was performed with immunoSEQ multiplex PCR; in TCRdb, only in-frame clones are kept and a portion is missing. The sample holds 50,000 or so clones, 85% to 95% seen once. The sequenced material came from PBMCs. The receptors stem from a woman between 50 and 59 years old with head and neck cancer.

This clone is a singleton in its sample. The chain uses TRBV30 and TRBJ1-2; 7 nucleotides line up with TRBD1. Trimming cost V 5 bases and J 4 bases; bases outside gene matches: 7. Germline CDR1 GTSNPN, CDR2 SVGIG (reference sequence). This CDR3 region has 13 residues. The CDR3 region is CAWSEGQVYGYTF. The CDR3, as DNA: TGTGCCTGGTCCGAAGGACAGGTCTATGGCTACACCTTC.

The rearrangement joins TRBV6-5 to TRBJ1-2; weak D call: TRBD1 (5 bases). Germline V gene data show CDR1 as MNHEY and CDR2 as SVGAGI. CDR3 length: 14 residues. The germline V and J ends were trimmed by 0 bases and 4 bases, with 9 bases remaining between them. CDR3 DNA: TGTGCCAGCAGTTACTCTCAGGGAGGCTATGGCTACACCTTC. This sequence encodes CASSYSQGGYGYTF.

V usage is TRBV30 and J usage is TRBJ1-1, with a tentative D call TRBD1 (5 bases). Germline CDR1 GTSNPN, CDR2 SVGIG (reference sequence). This CDR3 has 13 amino acids. V dropped 5 bases and J dropped 7 bases, with 17 bases sitting between them. CDR3: CAWQLGGVIEAFF. The CDR3 DNA reads as TGTGCCTGGCAACTTGGGGGAGTTATTGAAGCTTTCTTT. Full variable domain (remainder filled in from reference TRBV30 and TRBJ1-1): SQTIHQWPATLVQPVGSPLSLECTVEGTSNPNLYWYRQAAGRGLQLLFYSVGIGQISSEVPQNLSASRPQDRQFILSSKKLLLSDSGFYLCAWQLGGVIEAFFGQGTRLTVV.

This clone was observed once. The rearrangement joins TRBV7-2 to TRBJ2-5; 14 bases are a match to TRBD2. V lost 5 bases, J lost 5 bases, and 7 bases stayed unmatched. Germline lookup yields CDR1 SGHTA and CDR2 FQGNSA. The CDR3 has 16 amino acids. Here the CDR3 reads CASSAQTSGGAETQYF. The CDR3 DNA is TGTGCCAGCAGCGCACAGACTAGCGGGGGGGCTGAGACCCAGTACTTC. The complete variable domain, with remaining parts taken from reference TRBV7-2 and TRBJ2-5, reads GAGVSQSPSNKVTEKGKDVELRCDPISGHTALYWYRQSLGQGLEFLIYFQGNSAPDKSGLPSDRFSAERTGGSVSTLTIQRTQQEDSAVYLCASSAQTSGGAETQYFGPGTRLLVL.

This clone was seen a few times. The J gene is TRBJ1-6, the V gene TRBV4-1; D is uncertain. The CDR3 runs 14 residues. Per the germline V gene, CDR1 is MGHRA and CDR2 is YSYEKL. The V end lost 4 bases, the J end lost 6 bases, and 10 bases lay between the germline ends. The CDR3 DNA sequence: TGCGCCAGCAGCCCTTACATTACTAATTCACCCCTCCACTTT. Amino acid sequence: CASSPYITNSPLHF.

The J gene is TRBJ1-1, the V gene TRBV19; 8 nucleotides line up with TRBD1. CDR1 is LNHDA and CDR2 is SQIVND in the germline V gene (reference sequence). Trimming took 5 bases from V and 1 from J; bases not matched to a gene: 9. The CDR3 runs 16 residues. The CDR3 DNA reads TGTGCCAGTAGTGCTCGACAGGGGAAAGAGAACACTGAAGCTTTCTTT. As protein: CASSARQGKENTEAFF. Drawing the rest from reference TRBV19 and TRBJ1-1, the complete variable domain is DGGITQSPKYLFRKEGQNVTLSCEQNLNHDAMYWYRQDPGQGLRLIYYSQIVNDFQKGDIAEGYSVSREKKESFPLTVTSAQKNPTAFYLCASSARQGKENTEAFFGQGTRLTVV.

The chain couples TRBV2 to TRBJ1-4; 9 nucleotides line up with TRBD1. Germline CDR1 and CDR2: SNHLY and FYNNEI. The CDR3 consists of 15 residues. With V trimmed by 4 bases and J by 4 bases, 4 bases remained unmatched. The CDR3 DNA reads TGTGCCAGCAGTGCCCGGACAGGGGTTAATGAAAAACTGTTTTTT. This encodes CASSARTGVNEKLFF.

This rearrangement joins TRBV2 to TRBJ2-2; TRBD1 matches 9 bases. V lost 10 bases and J lost 7; bases outside the gene matches: 16. CDR1 is SNHLY and CDR2 is FYNNEI in the germline V gene. CDR3 length: 16 amino acids. The chain's CDR3 is CATLTNNRGLDGELFF. The CDR3, as DNA: TGTGCCACACTAACGAATAACAGGGGGCTAGACGGGGAGCTGTTTTTT.

This clone occurred a few times. The V gene is TRBV27, the J gene TRBJ1-1, with 8 bases fitting TRBD1. CDR3 size: 19 residues. With V trimmed by 5 bases and J by 0 bases, 17 bases remained unmatched. Per germline, CDR1 MNHEY and CDR2 SMNVEV (reference sequence). CDR3 loop: CASSPYPKGTGRLNTEAFF. CDR3 nucleotides: TGTGCCAGCAGTCCGTACCCCAAAGGGACAGGCCGATTGAACACTGAAGCTTTCTTT.

This clone was seen only once. The chain employs TRBV29-1 and TRBJ2-7, with 8 positions matching TRBD2. This CDR3 is 13 amino acids long. The trim removed 5 bases at V and 7 bases at J, leaving 10 bases unmatched. Germline CDR1 reads SQVTM; CDR2 reads ANQGSEA. The CDR3 region is CSVKAGVPGEQYF. The CDR3, as DNA: TGCAGCGTTAAAGCGGGAGTTCCAGGGGAGCAGTACTTC.